The rows below give T cell receptor beta chains drawn from one sample of a study of CD8+ T cells in alopecia areata. Profiling relied on immunoSEQ multiplex PCR, and the TCRdb table lists in-frame clones only, not all of them. The table includes roughly 64,000 clones, about half detected once. The sample in question was CD8+ T cells sorted from blood, obtained at approximately week 36, from a patient treated with tofacitinib. These receptors were collected from a human donor with alopecia areata. CDR3s include the opening cysteine and the closing phenylalanine or tryptophan. Each record gives: CDR3 DNA, CDR3 protein, V gene, D gene, clone size, J gene. The D gene is left open where the match is weak. For some rows the clone size is stated as once, few or many, or as a class when expanded; others skip it.

TGTGCCAGCAGCCACAGAACCGGACTAGCGGGAGCCCACCTCTACGAGCAGTACTTC	CASSHRTGLAGAHLYEQYF	TRBV14	TRBD2	few	TRBJ2-7
TGTGCCAGCAGTTCTACTGGGTACGAGCAGTACTTC	CASSSTGYEQYF	TRBV7-9	.	.	TRBJ2-7
TGTGCCAGCAGCGCCCGGGACGGCGCCTACAATGAGCAGTTCTTC	CASSARDGAYNEQFF	TRBV9	.	.	TRBJ2-1
TGTGCCAGCAGTTTACCCGGGACTAGCGGGAGAGATACGCAGTATTTT	CASSLPGTSGRDTQYF	TRBV7-8	TRBD2	.	TRBJ2-3
TGTGCCAGCAGTTACTCGAGTGGGGGAGCTCAGTACGAGCAGTACTTC	CASSYSSGGAQYEQYF	TRBV6-5	.	.	TRBJ2-7
TGTGCCAGCAGCCAAGGTTTTCTAGCGGGACCCTACGAGCAGTACTTC	CASSQGFLAGPYEQYF	TRBV4-2	TRBD2	.	TRBJ2-7
TGTGCCAGCAGTTTATTCAGGGACAGGGCGGAGGAGCAGTACTTC	CASSLFRDRAEEQYF	TRBV27	TRBD1	few	TRBJ2-7
TGCAGCGTGAAAGGGGCGTCCTTAAAATTAGATACGCAGTATTTT	CSVKGASLKLDTQYF	TRBV29-1	.	.	TRBJ2-3
TGTGCCAGCAGTGCAGAGGGCTCCTACGAGCAGTACTTC	CASSAEGSYEQYF	TRBV25-1	.	.	TRBJ2-7
TGTGCCACCAGCAGAGGTGGGAGAGCGAACACTGAAGCTTTCTTT	CATSRGGRANTEAFF	TRBV15	.	once	TRBJ1-1
TGCGCCAGCAGCCTCCGGGACAAAGCCTACGAGCAGTACTTC	CASSLRDKAYEQYF	TRBV4-1	.	.	TRBJ2-7
TGTGCCAGCAGCCAACCGGAGGGACTAGCGGCCTACGAGCAGTACTTC	CASSQPEGLAAYEQYF	TRBV7-9	TRBD2	.	TRBJ2-7
TGTGCCAGCAGCTTAGGCCCTACGCAGTATTTT	CASSLGPTQYF	TRBV7-9	.	.	TRBJ2-3
TGCAGCCCGCGGTCAGATACGCAGTATTTT	CSPRSDTQYF	TRBV20-1	.	few	TRBJ2-3
TGTGCCAGCAGCTTTATAAACGGGGACAATGAGCAGTTCTTC	CASSFINGDNEQFF	TRBV7-9	.	once	TRBJ2-1
TGTGCCAGCAGGGGCTACGGGACTAGCGGGGGAAGCTCCTACGAGCAGTACTTC	CASRGYGTSGGSSYEQYF	TRBV7-2	TRBD2	.	TRBJ2-7
TGTGCCAGCAGTCCTCGGACAGGAGTAAAATTTATGAACACTGAAGCTTTCTTT	CASSPRTGVKFMNTEAFF	TRBV27	TRBD1	.	TRBJ1-1
TGTGCCATCAGTATCACCGGGGAGCTGTTTTTT	CAISITGELFF	TRBV10-3	.	.	TRBJ2-2
TGTGCCAGCTCACCGGGGCGCAATGAGCAGTTCTTC	CASSPGRNEQFF	TRBV25-1	.	.	TRBJ2-1
TGTGCCAGCAGCGGAGCCGGGAGGCCCTACAATGAGCAGTTCTTC	CASSGAGRPYNEQFF	TRBV5-4	TRBD2	few	TRBJ2-1
TGTGCCAGCAGTACGGCCCTAGTTGATGAGCAGTTCTTC	CASSTALVDEQFF	TRBV6-6	.	once	TRBJ2-1
TGTGCCAGCAGCTACTTGGACAGGGCCCAGTACTTC	CASSYLDRAQYF	TRBV7-9	TRBD1	.	TRBJ2-5
TGCGCCAGCAGCTTGATTATCCCCTATTCCGAGCAGTACTTC	CASSLIIPYSEQYF	TRBV5-1	.	few	TRBJ2-7
TGCGCCAGCAGCTCCAGGGGTGAGGAGACCCAGTACTTC	CASSSRGEETQYF	TRBV5-1	.	.	TRBJ2-5
TGCAGCGTGGACCGGGAGGGCAGGGGAACAGATACGCAGTATTTT	CSVDREGRGTDTQYF	TRBV29-1	TRBD2	.	TRBJ2-3
TGTGCCAGCAGAAGGACAGGACAAGAGACCCAGTACTTC	CASRRTGQETQYF	TRBV28	TRBD1	.	TRBJ2-5
TGCAGCGTTACCAGGACAGAGGAAGAGACCCAGTACTTC	CSVTRTEEETQYF	TRBV29-1	.	.	TRBJ2-5
TGTGCCAGCAGTGCGTGGGAGGGCCGAAATGAGCAGTTCTTC	CASSAWEGRNEQFF	TRBV25-1	TRBD2	.	TRBJ2-1
TGTGCCAGCAGCGCTCAGTTAGGGGGGAACATTCAGTACTTC	CASSAQLGGNIQYF	TRBV9	.	.	TRBJ2-4
TGTGCCAGCAGCCAGGACTCCTACAATGAGCAGTTCTTC	CASSQDSYNEQFF	TRBV5-4	.	few	TRBJ2-1
TGTTCTGCGGGGGCAGCTTACAATGAGCAGTTCTTC	CSAGAAYNEQFF	TRBV30	.	few	TRBJ2-1
TGTGCCAGCAGTTCGATTCAGGCTGGTGGGGCCAACGTCCTGACTTTC	CASSSIQAGGANVLTF	TRBV27	.	.	TRBJ2-6
TGTGCCAGCAGCTTAGTCGTGGGAGATCGGAGCTATGGCTACACCTTC	CASSLVVGDRSYGYTF	TRBV11-2	.	.	TRBJ1-2
TGCGCCAGCAGCTTACCGACAGGGGGCTCCTACAATGAGCAGTTCTTC	CASSLPTGGSYNEQFF	TRBV5-1	TRBD1	few	TRBJ2-1
TGTGCCAGCAGCTCCGGGACTAGAAAAAACATTCAGTACTTC	CASSSGTRKNIQYF	TRBV7-9	TRBD2	.	TRBJ2-4
TGTGCCAGCAGTGATCGGCCCCAGGAAGAGACCCAGTACTTC	CASSDRPQEETQYF	TRBV6-4	.	few	TRBJ2-5
TGTGCCTGGTGGGACCAGCAAGCTTTCTTT	CAWWDQQAFF	TRBV30	.	few	TRBJ1-1
TGTGCCAGCAGCCCCGGGCCGCGGGTTGGCGAGCAGTACTTC	CASSPGPRVGEQYF	TRBV7-8	.	.	TRBJ2-7
TGCAGCGTTGTGCCCGGACTAGCGGGGATCTACGAGCAGTACTTC	CSVVPGLAGIYEQYF	TRBV29-1	TRBD2	few	TRBJ2-7
TGTGCCAGCAGCGTAAACGACAGGGATGCCTACGAGCAGTACTTC	CASSVNDRDAYEQYF	TRBV9	TRBD1	.	TRBJ2-7
TGCAGCGCTTTGACAGGCAGCACCTACGAGCAGTACTTC	CSALTGSTYEQYF	TRBV29-1	.	.	TRBJ2-7
TGTGCCAGTACCCAAGATGGGGTCTCTGGGGCCAACGTCCTGACTTTC	CASTQDGVSGANVLTF	TRBV19	.	few	TRBJ2-6
TGTGCCAGCAGCCTTAGCGGGACCGCCTACAATGAGCAGTTCTTC	CASSLSGTAYNEQFF	TRBV9	TRBD2	.	TRBJ2-1
TGCGCCAGCAGCCAAGACAGGGATCGCTATGGCTACACCTTC	CASSQDRDRYGYTF	TRBV4-1	.	.	TRBJ1-2
TGTGCCTGGCTAGGGTCCAATGAAAAACTGTTTTTT	CAWLGSNEKLFF	TRBV30	.	.	TRBJ1-4
TGCGCCAGCAGCCAAGATTCGATCCAATACGAGCAGTACTTC	CASSQDSIQYEQYF	TRBV4-1	.	once	TRBJ2-7
TGTGCCTCCAGGTCCGAGGCGGACACTGAAGCTTTCTTT	CASRSEADTEAFF	TRBV6-5	.	.	TRBJ1-1
TGTGCCTGGAGTGTACAGGGTGCTTCCGAGCAGTACTTC	CAWSVQGASEQYF	TRBV30	.	.	TRBJ2-7
TGTGCCAGCAGCACGGGGCGGGAGACCCAGTACTTC	CASSTGRETQYF	TRBV13	.	few	TRBJ2-5
TGTGCCTGGAGTCTTAGCGGGGACGCCTACGAGCAGTACTTC	CAWSLSGDAYEQYF	TRBV30	TRBD2	.	TRBJ2-7
TGTGCCAGCAGCTTAGCTTGGGCCTACGAGCAGTACTTC	CASSLAWAYEQYF	TRBV11-1	.	.	TRBJ2-7
TGCGCCAGCAGCCAAGATCTGGGGGTAGGACAGCCCCAGCATTTT	CASSQDLGVGQPQHF	TRBV4-1	.	.	TRBJ1-5
TGTGCCAGCAACGACCTCTCCTACGAGCAGTACTTC	CASNDLSYEQYF	TRBV5-6	.	once	TRBJ2-7